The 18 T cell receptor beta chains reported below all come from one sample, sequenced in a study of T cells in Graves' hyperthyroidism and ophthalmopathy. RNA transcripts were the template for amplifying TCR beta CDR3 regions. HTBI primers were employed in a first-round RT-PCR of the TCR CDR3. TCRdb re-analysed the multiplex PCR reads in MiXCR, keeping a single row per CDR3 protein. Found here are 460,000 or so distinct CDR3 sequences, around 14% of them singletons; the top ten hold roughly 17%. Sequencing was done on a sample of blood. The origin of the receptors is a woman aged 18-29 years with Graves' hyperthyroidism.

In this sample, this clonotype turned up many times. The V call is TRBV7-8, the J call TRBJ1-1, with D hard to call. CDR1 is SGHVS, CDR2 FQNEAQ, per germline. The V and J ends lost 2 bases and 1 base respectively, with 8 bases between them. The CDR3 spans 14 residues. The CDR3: CASSLPQKNTEAFF. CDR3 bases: TGTGCCAGCAGCTTACCCCAGAAGAACACTGAAGCTTTCTTT.

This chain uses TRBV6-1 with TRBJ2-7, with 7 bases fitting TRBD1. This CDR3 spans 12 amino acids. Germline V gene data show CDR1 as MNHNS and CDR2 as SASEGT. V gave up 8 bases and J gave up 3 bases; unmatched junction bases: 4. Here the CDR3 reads CASGQVYYEQYF. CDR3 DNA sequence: TGTGCCAGCGGACAGGTATACTACGAGCAGTACTTC.

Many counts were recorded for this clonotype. The CDR3 DNA reads TGTGCCAGCAGGTCCCACCCGGGGGGGGCGAGGGACAATGAGCAGTTCTTC. Translating it yields CASRSHPGGARDNEQFF. The V call is TRBV6-1, the J call TRBJ2-1, with 8 bases fitting TRBD2. The CDR3 runs 17 residues. Trimming at V came to 6 bases and at J to 5 bases, leaving 15 bases not matched to a gene. Germline V gene lookup returns CDR1 MNHNS and CDR2 SASEGT.

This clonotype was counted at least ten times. CDR3 region: CASSERLATQETQYF. The CDR3 region has the DNA TGTGCCAGCAGCGAGAGACTAGCGACACAAGAGACCCAGTACTTC. This chain uses TRBV9 with TRBJ2-5; 8 bases agree with TRBD2. The germline V gene has CDR1 SGDLS and CDR2 YYNGEE. The V segment lost 3 bases and the J segment 2 bases; nucleotides outside the gene matches: 6. The CDR3 has 15 residues.

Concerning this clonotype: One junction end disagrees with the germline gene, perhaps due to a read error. As DNA, the CDR3 is TGTGTCAGCAGCCCGAGGTGGGGGGAATACAATGAGCAGTTCTTC. Translating it yields CVSSPRWGEYNEQFF. The chain recombines TRBV7-9 with TRBJ2-1; D possibly corresponds to TRBD2 (6 bases). The CDR3 is 15 residues long. CDR1 is SEHNR and CDR2 is FQNEAQ in the germline V gene (reference sequence).

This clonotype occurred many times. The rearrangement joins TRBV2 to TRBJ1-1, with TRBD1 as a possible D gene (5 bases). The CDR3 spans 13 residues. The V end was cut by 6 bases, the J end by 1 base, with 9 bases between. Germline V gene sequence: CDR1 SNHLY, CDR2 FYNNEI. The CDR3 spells CASSNQGNTEAFF. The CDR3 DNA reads TGTGCCAGCAGCAACCAGGGGAACACTGAAGCTTTCTTT.

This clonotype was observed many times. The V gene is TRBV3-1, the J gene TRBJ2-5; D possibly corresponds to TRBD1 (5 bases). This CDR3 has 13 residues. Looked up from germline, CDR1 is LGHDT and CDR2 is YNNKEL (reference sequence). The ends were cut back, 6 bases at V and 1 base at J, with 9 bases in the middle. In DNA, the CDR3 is TGTGCCAGCAGTCTGGACACCCAAGAGACCCAGTACTTC. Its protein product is CASSLDTQETQYF.

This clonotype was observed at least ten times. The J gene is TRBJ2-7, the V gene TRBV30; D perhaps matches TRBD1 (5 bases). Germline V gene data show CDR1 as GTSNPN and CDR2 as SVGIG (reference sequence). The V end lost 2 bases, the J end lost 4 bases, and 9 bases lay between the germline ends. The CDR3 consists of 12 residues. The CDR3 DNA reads TGTGCCTGGAGTAGACAGATATACGAGCAGTACTTC. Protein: CAWSRQIYEQYF.

The DNA for the CDR3 is TGTGCCTGGAGTCTAGTAGGAACCTCTGGAAACACCATATATTTT. Residues: CAWSLVGTSGNTIYF. This chain uses TRBV30 with TRBJ1-3; the D is unclear. CDR3 length: 15 residues. Germline values: CDR1 GTSNPN, CDR2 SVGIG (reference sequence). V lost 2 bases and J 0 bases, leaving 11 bases between the germline ends.

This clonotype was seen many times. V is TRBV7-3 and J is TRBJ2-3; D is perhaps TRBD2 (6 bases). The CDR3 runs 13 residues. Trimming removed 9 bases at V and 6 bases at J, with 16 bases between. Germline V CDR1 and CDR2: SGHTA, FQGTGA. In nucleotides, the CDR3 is TGTGCCAGTGGGATAGCGGAGGGGGATACGCAGTATTTT. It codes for CASGIAEGDTQYF. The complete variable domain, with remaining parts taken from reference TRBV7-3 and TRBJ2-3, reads GAGVSQTPSNKVTEKGKYVELRCDPISGHTALYWYRQSLGQGPEFLIYFQGTGAADDSGLPNDRFFAVRPEGSVSTLKIQRTERGDSAVYLCASGIAEGDTQYFGPGTRLTVL.

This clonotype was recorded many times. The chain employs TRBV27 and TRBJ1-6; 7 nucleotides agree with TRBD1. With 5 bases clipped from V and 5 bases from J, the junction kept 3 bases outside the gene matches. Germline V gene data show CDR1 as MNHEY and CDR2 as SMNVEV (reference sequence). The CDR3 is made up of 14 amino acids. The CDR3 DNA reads TGTGCCAGCAGTATCACAGGGGATAATTCACCCCTCCACTTT. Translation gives CASSITGDNSPLHF.

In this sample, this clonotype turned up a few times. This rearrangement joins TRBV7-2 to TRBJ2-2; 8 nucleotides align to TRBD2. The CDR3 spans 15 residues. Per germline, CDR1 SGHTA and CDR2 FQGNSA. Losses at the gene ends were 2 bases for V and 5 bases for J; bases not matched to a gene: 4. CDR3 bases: TGTGCCAGCAGCTTACACGGGGGGGTAACCGGGGAGCTGTTTTTT. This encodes CASSLHGGVTGELFF.

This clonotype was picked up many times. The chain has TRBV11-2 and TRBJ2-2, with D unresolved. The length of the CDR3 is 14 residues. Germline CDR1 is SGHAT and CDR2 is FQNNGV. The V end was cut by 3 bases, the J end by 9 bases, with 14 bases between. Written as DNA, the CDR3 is TGTGCCAGCAGCTTCTACTTATCTGGGCGGGAGCTGTTTTTT. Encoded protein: CASSFYLSGRELFF. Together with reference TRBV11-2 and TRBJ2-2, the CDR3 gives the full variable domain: EAGVAQSPRYKIIEKRQSVAFWCNPISGHATLYWYQQILGQGPKLLIQFQNNGVVDDSQLPKDRFSAERLKGVDSTLKIQPAKLEDSAVYLCASSFYLSGRELFFGEGSRLTVL.

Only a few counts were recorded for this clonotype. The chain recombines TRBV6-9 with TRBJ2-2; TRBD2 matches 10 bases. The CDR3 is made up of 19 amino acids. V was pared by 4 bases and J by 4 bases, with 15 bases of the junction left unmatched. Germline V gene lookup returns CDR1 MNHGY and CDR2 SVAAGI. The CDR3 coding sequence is TGTGCCAGCAGTTTCGGGGGACTAGCGCTCCCCCGGGGCACCGGGGAGCTGTTTTTT. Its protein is CASSFGGLALPRGTGELFF.

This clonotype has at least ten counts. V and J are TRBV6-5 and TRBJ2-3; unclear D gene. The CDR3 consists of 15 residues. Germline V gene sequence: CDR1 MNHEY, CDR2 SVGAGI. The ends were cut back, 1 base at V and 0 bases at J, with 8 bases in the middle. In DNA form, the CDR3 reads TGTGCCAGCAGTTACTTGGCGGAGAGCACAGATACGCAGTATTTT. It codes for CASSYLAESTDTQYF.

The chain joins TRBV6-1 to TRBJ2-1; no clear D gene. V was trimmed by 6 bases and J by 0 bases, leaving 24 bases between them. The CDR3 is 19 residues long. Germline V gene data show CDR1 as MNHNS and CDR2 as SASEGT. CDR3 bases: TGTGCCAGCAGCCGCTCCCCCCCAAGACCACAGAGCTCCTACAATGAGCAGTTCTTC. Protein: CASSRSPPRPQSSYNEQFF.

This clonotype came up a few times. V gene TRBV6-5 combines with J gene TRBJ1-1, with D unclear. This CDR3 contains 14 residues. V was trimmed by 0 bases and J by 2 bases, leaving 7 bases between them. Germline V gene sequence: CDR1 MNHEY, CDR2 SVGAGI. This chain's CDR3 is CASSYSSYNTEAFF. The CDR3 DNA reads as TGTGCCAGCAGTTACTCCTCCTATAACACTGAAGCTTTCTTT.

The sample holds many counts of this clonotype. The CDR3 protein is CSAPDTALYGYTF. Written as DNA, the CDR3 is TGCAGTGCCCCCGACACCGCTCTTTATGGCTACACCTTC. The genes are TRBV20-1 and TRBJ1-2; D gene ambiguous. The germline CDR1 and CDR2 sequences are DFQATT and SNEGSKA (reference sequence). Trimming left V 6 bases short and J 5 bases short, with 16 bases between. This CDR3 region has 13 residues.